Detailed here is one TCR beta chain. The CDR3 is 18 amino acids. V dropped 5 bases and J dropped 3; count of bases not matched to a gene: 9. Germline V gene data show CDR1 as SGHRS and CDR2 as YFSETQ. Method: immunoSEQ multiplex PCR; TCRdb's copy keeps in-frame clones and lacks some. This sample has about 140,000 clones, with around 82% found just once. The data are from a study of blood T cell repertoires in COVID-19. This TCR was recovered from a human donor in a cohort sampled during active COVID-19. V and J are TRBV5-1 and TRBJ2-1; 15 nucleotides align to TRBD2. Sequencing was carried out using peripheral blood. The CDR3 is CASSKGTSGGIGYNEQFF. The CDR3 nucleotides read TGCGCCAGCAGTAAGGGGACTAGCGGGGGGATTGGCTACAATGAGCAGTTCTTC.